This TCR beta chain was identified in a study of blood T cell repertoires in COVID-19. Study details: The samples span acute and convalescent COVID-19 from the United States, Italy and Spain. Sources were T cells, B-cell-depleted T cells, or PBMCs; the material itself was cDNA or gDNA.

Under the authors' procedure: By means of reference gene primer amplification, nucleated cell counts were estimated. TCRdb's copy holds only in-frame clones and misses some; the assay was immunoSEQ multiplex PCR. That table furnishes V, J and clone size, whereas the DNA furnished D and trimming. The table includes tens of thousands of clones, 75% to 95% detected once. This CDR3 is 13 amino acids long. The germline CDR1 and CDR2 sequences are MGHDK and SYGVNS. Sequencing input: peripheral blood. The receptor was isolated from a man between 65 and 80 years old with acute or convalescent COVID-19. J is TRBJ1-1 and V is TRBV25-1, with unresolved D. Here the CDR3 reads CATQEPGDTEAFF. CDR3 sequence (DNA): TGTGCGACCCAAGAACCGGGTGACACTGAAGCTTTCTTT.